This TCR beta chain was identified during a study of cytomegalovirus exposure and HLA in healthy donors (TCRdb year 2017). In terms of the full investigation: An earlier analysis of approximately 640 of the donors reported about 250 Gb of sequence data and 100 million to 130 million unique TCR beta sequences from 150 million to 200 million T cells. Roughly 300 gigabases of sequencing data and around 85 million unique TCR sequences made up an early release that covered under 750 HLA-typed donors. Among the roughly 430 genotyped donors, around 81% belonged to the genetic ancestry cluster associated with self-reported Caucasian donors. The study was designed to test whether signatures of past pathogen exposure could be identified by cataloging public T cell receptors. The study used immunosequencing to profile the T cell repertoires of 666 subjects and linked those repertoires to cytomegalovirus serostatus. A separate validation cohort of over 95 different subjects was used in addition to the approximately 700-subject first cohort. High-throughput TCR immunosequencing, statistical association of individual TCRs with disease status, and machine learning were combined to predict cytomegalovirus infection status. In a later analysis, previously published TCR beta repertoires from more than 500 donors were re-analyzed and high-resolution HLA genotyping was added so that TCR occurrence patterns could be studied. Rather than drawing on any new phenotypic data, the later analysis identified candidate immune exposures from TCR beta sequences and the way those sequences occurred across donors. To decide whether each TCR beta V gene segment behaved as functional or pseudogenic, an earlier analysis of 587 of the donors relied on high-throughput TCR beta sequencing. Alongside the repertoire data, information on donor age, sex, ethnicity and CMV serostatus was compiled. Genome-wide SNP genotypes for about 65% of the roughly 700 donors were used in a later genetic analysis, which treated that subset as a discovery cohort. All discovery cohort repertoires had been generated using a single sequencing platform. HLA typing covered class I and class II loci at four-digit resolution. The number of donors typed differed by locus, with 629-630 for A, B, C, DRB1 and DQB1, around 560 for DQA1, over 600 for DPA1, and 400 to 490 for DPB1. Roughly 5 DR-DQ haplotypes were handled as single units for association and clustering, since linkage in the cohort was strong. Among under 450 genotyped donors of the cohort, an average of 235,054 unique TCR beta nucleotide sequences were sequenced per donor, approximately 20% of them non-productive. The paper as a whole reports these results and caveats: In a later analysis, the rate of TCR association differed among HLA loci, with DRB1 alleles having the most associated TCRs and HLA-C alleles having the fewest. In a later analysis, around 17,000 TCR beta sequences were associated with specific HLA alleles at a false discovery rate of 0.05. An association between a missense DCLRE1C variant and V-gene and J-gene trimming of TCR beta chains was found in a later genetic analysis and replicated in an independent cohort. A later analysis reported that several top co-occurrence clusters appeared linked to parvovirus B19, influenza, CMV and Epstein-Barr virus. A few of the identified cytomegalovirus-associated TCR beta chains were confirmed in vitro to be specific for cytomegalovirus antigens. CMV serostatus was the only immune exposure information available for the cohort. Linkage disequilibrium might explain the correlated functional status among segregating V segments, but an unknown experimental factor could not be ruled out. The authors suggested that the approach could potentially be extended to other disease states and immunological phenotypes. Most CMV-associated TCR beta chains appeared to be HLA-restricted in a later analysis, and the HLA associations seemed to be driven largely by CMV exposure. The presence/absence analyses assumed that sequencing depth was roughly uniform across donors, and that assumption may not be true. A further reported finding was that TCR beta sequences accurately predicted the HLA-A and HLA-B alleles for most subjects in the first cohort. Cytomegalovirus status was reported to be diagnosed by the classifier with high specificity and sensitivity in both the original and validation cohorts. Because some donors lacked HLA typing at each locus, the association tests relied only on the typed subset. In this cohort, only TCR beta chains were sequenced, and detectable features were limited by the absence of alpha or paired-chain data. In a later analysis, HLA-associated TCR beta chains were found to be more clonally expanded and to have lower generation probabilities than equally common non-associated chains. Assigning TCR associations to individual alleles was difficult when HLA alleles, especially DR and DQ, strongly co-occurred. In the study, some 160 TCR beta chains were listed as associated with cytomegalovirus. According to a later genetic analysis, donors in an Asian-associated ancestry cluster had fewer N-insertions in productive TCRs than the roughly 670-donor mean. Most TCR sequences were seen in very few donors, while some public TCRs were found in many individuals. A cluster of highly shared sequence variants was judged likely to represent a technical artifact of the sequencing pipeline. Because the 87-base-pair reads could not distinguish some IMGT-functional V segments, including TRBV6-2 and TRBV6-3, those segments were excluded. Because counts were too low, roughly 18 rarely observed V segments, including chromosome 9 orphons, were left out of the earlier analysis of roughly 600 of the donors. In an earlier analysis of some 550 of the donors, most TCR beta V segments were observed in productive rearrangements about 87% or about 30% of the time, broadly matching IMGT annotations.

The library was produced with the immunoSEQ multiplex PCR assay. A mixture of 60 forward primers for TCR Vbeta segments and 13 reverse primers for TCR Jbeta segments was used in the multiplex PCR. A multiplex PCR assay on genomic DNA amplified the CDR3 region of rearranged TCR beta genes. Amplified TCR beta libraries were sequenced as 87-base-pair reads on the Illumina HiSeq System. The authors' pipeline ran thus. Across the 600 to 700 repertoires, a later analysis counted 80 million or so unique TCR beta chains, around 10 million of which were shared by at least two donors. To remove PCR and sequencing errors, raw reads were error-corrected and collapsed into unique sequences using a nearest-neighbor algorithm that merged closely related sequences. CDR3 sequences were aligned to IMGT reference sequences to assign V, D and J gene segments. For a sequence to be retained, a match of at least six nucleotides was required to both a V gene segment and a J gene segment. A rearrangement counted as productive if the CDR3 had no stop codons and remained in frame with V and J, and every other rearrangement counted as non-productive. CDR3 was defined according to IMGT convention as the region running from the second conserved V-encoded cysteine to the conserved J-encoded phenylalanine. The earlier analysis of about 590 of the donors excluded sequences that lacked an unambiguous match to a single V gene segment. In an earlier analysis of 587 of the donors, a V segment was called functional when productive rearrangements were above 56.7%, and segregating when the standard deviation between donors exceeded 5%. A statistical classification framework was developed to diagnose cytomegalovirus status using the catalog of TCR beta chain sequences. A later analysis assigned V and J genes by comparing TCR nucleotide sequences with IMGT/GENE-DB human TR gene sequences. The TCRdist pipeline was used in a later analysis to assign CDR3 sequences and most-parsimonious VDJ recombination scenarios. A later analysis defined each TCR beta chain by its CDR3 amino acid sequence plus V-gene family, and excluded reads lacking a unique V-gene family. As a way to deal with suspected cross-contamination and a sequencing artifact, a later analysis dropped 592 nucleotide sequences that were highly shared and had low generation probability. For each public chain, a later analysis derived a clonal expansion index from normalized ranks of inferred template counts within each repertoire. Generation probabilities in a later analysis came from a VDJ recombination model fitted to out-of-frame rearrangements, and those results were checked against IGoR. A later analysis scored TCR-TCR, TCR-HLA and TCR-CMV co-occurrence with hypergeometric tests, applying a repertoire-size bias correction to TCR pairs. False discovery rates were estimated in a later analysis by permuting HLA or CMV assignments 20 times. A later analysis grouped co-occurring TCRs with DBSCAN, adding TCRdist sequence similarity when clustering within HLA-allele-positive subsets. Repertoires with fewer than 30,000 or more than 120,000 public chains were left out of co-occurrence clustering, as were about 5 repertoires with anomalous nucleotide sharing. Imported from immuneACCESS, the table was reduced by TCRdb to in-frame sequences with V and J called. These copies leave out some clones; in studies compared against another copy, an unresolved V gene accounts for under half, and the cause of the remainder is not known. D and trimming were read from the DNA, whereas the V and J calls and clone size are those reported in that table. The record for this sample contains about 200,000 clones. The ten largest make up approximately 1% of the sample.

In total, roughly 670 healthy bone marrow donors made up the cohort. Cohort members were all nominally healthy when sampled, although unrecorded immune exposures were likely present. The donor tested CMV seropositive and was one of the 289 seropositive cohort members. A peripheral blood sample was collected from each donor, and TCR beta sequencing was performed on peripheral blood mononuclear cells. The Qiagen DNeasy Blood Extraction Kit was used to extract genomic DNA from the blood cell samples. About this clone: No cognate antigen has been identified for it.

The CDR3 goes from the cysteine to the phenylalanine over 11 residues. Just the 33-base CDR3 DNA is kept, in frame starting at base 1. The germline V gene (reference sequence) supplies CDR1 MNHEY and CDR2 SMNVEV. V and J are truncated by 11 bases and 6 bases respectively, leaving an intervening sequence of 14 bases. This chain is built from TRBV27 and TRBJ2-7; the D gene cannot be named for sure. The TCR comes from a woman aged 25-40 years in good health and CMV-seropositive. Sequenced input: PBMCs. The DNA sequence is TGTGCCGCGGCCGACGGTCGCGAGCAGTACTTC. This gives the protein CAAADGREQYF.